Listed here are 15 T cell receptor beta chains from one sample, sequenced in a study of T cell responses to AZD1222 COVID-19 vaccine. Sequencing was performed with immunoSEQ multiplex PCR; in TCRdb, only in-frame clones are kept and a portion is missing. The table lists about 120,000 clones, over 80% of them singletons, with about 14% in the top ten. Material: peripheral blood, obtained on day 0 of AZD1222 vaccination. The origin of the receptors is an adult in good health.

The rearrangement uses TRBV5-4 and TRBJ2-5, with TRBD2 identical over 11 bases. Germline CDR1 reads SGHNT; CDR2 reads YYREEE (reference sequence). CDR3 length: 16 amino acids. The ends lost 4 bases at V and 3 bases at J; junction bases unmatched: 8. CDR3 in amino acids: CASSAGETSGEETQYF. Written as DNA, the CDR3 is TGTGCCAGCAGCGCGGGGGAGACTAGCGGGGAAGAGACCCAGTACTTC.

This clone occurred once. The V and J genes are TRBV6-5 and TRBJ2-7; 11 nucleotides align to TRBD2. Germline V gives CDR1 MNHEY, CDR2 SVGAGI. The CDR3 runs to 14 residues. After removal of 10 bases from V and 5 bases from J, the junction contained 10 bases not matched to a gene. CDR3 sequence reads: CAIIELAGENEQYF. DNA of the CDR3: TGTGCCATAATCGAACTAGCGGGAGAGAACGAGCAGTACTTC.

DNA of the CDR3: TGCGCCAGCAGCCAAGAGGTCCCGGGAGACTATGGCTACACCTTC. Amino acids: CASSQEVPGDYGYTF. The J gene is TRBJ1-2, the V gene TRBV4-3; D gene uncertain. V was pared by 0 bases and J by 3 bases, with 11 bases between. Germline lookup yields CDR1 LGHNA and CDR2 YSLEER. The CDR3 has 15 residues.

The chain joins TRBV5-5 to TRBJ2-1; 13 bases align to TRBD2. Per the germline V gene, CDR1 is SGHKS and CDR2 is YYEKEE (reference sequence). The V and J ends lost 5 bases and 1 base, in that order; junction bases with no gene match: 15. CDR3 length: 20 amino acids. The CDR3 DNA reads TGTGCCAGCAGTCCTCGACTAGCGGGGGGCCGGATAGGTTCCTACAATGAGCAGTTCTTC. Encoded protein: CASSPRLAGGRIGSYNEQFF.

The chain links TRBV2 to TRBJ1-6; D is ambiguous. V gave up 3 bases and J gave up 5 bases, with 14 bases separating them. Germline loops: CDR1 SNHLY, CDR2 FYNNEI. There are 16 residues in the CDR3. CDR3: CASSERAQENNSPLHF. The CDR3 bases are TGTGCCAGCAGTGAGAGGGCCCAGGAAAATAATTCACCCCTCCACTTT.

The chain recombines TRBV5-1 with TRBJ2-7, with D perhaps assigned TRBD1 or TRBD2 (5 bases each). Trimming cost V 3 bases and J 5 bases, with 21 bases left between them. Germline CDR1 reads SGHRS; CDR2 reads YFSETQ. The CDR3 has 16 amino acids. CDR3: CASSSCRDLISDEQYF. The CDR3 coding sequence is TGCGCCAGCAGCTCTTGTAGGGACCTAATTTCCGACGAGCAGTACTTC.

This chain links TRBV9 with TRBJ2-1; 8 bases are a match to TRBD2. Germline CDR1 reads SGDLS; CDR2 reads YYNGEE. The V and J ends lost 2 bases and 7 bases, in that order; junction bases with no gene match: 11. The CDR3 runs 16 residues. This CDR3 is CASSVGVAGPWNEQFF. CDR3 coding DNA: TGTGCCAGCAGCGTCGGGGTAGCGGGACCCTGGAATGAGCAGTTCTTC.

This clone showed up just once. The rearrangement joins TRBV18 to TRBJ2-7; 11 bases agree with TRBD1. The ends lost 3 bases at V and 6 bases at J; junction bases unmatched: 10. The V gene's germline CDR1 is KGHSH and CDR2 LQKENI. This CDR3 comprises 16 residues. This CDR3 reads CASSPNPGTGGFEQYF. In DNA form, the CDR3 reads TGTGCCAGCTCACCCAATCCCGGGACAGGGGGATTCGAGCAGTACTTC.

The rearrangement links TRBV7-2 to TRBJ2-7; D uncertain. V lost 5 bases and J lost 3, with 14 bases in between. The CDR3 is 14 residues long. CDR1 and CDR2 from the germline V gene are SGHTA and FQGNSA. The CDR3 protein is CASSTEVEYYEQYF. The CDR3 coding sequence is TGTGCCAGCAGCACAGAGGTGGAGTACTACGAGCAGTACTTC.

The chain joins TRBV10-3 to TRBJ2-3, with a possible D match to TRBD2 (6 bases). The V end was cut by 3 bases, the J end by 0 bases, with 13 bases between. Looked up from germline, CDR1 is ENHRY and CDR2 is SYGVKD. This CDR3 contains 16 residues. In DNA, the CDR3 is TGTGCCATCAGTGACCCTCAGGCGGGAAGCACAGATACGCAGTATTTT. This codes for CAISDPQAGSTDTQYF.

The J gene is TRBJ2-1, the V gene TRBV19; TRBD2 might be the D (6 bases). V gave up 0 bases and J gave up 6 bases, with 12 bases separating them. Per the germline V gene, CDR1 is LNHDA and CDR2 is SQIVND (reference sequence). The CDR3 is 15 amino acids. CDR3 sequence: CASSIDGGTVNEQFF. The CDR3 nucleotides are TGTGCCAGTAGTATAGATGGAGGGACGGTCAATGAGCAGTTCTTC.

This clone was recorded only once. The chain carries TRBV5-1 and TRBJ2-4; D may be TRBD2 (6 bases). Germline V gives CDR1 SGHRS, CDR2 YFSETQ. V lost 4 bases to trimming and J lost 0 bases, with 23 bases between them. There are 19 residues in the CDR3. The CDR3 loop is CASSPIEAGGGLAKNIQYF. In nucleotides, the CDR3 is TGCGCCAGCAGCCCCATAGAAGCGGGTGGGGGACTAGCCAAAAACATTCAGTACTTC.

The chain is built from TRBV28 and TRBJ1-2; D remains ambiguous. The germline V and J ends were trimmed by 6 bases and 5 bases, with 13 bases remaining between them. The germline V gene encodes CDR1 MDHEN and CDR2 SYDVKM. The CDR3 is 13 amino acids. CDR3: CASSLRQPYGYTF. In DNA form, the CDR3 reads TGTGCCAGCAGCCTACGGCAGCCTTATGGCTACACCTTC.

The gene calls are TRBV5-1 and TRBJ1-6; D not certain. In germline, CDR1 is SGHRS, CDR2 YFSETQ. The CDR3 runs 15 residues. V dropped 0 bases and J dropped 9 bases, with 13 bases sitting between them. The CDR3 loop reads CASSLEARSSSPLHF. In nucleotides, the CDR3 is TGCGCCAGCAGCTTGGAGGCCAGAAGTTCTTCACCCCTCCACTTT.

The V call is TRBV20-1, the J call TRBJ1-5; possibly TRBD1 for D (6 bases). V shed 3 bases and J shed 7 bases, with 16 bases lying between them. This CDR3 has 14 amino acids. CDR1 DFQATT and CDR2 SNEGSKA come from the germline V gene (reference sequence). CDR3 nucleotide sequence: TGCAGTGCTAGTGCAGGGGAGCTCGACCAGCCCCAGCATTTT. Translated: CSASAGELDQPQHF.